This TCR beta chain was recorded in a study of T cell repertoires in cytomegalovirus infection. Study-wide points: There were HLA-C-restricted CMV-specific TCR beta clonotypes dominating the ex vivo response.

Via MiXCR, TCRdb re-called the reads, giving one row per CDR3 protein. The data show 95,000 to 150,000 distinct CDR3 sequences, with about 32% seen just once and roughly three fifths held by the top ten. Of note for this clonotype: What it binds is unknown.

V lost 4 bases to trimming and J lost 3 bases, with 18 bases between them. The CDR3 extends over 16 amino acids. The germline CDR1 and CDR2 sequences are MDHEN and SYDVKM. This specimen was CD8+ T cells from cultured PBMCs, taken from culture after CMV antigen stimulation. The rearrangement joins TRBV28 to TRBJ2-5; no clear D. The receptor was derived from a human donor in good health (CMV status not recorded). Some clones in this sample may be carry-over from other donors' samples. This CDR3 reads CASSSLTKSRKETQYF. As DNA, the CDR3 is TGTGCCAGCAGTTCCTTGACAAAGTCTAGGAAAGAGACCCAGTACTTC.